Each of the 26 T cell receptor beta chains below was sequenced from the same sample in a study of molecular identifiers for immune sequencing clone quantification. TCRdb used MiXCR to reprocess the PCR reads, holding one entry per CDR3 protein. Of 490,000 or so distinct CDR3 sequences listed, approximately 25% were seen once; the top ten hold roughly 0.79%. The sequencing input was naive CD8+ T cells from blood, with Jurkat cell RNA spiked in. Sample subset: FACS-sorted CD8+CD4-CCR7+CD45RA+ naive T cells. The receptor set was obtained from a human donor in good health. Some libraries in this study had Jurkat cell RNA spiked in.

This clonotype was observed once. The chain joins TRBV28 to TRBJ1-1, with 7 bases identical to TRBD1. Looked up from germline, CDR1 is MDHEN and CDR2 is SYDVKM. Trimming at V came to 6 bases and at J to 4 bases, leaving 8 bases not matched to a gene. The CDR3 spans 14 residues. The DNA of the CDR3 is TGTGCCAGCAGCCTGGACAGGCCCAGCACTGAAGCTTTCTTT. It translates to CASSLDRPSTEAFF. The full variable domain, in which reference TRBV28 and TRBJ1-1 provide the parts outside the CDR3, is DVKVTQSSRYLVKRTGEKVFLECVQDMDHENMFWYRQDPGLGLRLIYFSYDVKMKEKGDIPEGYSVSREKKERFSLILESASTNQTSMYLCASSLDRPSTEAFFGQGTRLTVV.

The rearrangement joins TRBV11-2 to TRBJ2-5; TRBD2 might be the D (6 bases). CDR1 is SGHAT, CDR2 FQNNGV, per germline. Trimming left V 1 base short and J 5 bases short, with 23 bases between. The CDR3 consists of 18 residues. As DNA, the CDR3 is TGTGCCAGCAGCTTAGTAGGTTGGTTGGTCAGGGAGGCGGAGACCCAGTACTTC. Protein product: CASSLVGWLVREAETQYF.

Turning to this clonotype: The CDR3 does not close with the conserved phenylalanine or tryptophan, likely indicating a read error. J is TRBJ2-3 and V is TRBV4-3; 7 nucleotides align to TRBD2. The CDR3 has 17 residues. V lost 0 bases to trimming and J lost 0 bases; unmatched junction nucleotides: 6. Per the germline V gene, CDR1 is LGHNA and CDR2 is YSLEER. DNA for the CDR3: TGCGCCAGCAGCCAAGATATGATTAGCGGGAGCACAGATACGCAGTATCTT. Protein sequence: CASSQDMISGSTDTQYL.

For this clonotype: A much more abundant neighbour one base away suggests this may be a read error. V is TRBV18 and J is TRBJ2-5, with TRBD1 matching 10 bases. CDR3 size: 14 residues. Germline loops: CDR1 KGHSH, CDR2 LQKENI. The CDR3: CASSLTGGEETRYF. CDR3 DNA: TGTGCCAGCTCTCTGACAGGGGGCGAAGAGACCCGGTACTTC.

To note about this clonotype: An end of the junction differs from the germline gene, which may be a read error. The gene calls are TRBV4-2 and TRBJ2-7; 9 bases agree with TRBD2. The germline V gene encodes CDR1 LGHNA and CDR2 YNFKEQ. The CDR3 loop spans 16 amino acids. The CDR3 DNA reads TGTGCCGGCAGCCAAGATGTTAGCGGGAGAATGTACGAGCAGTACTTC. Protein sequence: CAGSQDVSGRMYEQYF.

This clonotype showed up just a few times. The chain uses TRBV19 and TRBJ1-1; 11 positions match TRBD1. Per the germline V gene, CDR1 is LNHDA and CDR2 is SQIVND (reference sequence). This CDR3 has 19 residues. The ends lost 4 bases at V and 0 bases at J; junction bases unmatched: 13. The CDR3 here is CASSRGQGATVWMNTEAFF. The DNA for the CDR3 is TGTGCCAGTAGTAGAGGACAGGGGGCGACGGTCTGGATGAACACTGAAGCTTTCTTT.

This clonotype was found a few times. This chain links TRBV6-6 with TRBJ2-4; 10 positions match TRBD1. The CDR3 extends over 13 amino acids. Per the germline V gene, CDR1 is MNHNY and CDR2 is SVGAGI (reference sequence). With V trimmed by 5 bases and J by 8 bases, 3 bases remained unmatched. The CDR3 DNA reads TGTGCCAGCAGTCCGGACAGGGGGGACATTCAGTACTTC. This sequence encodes CASSPDRGDIQYF.

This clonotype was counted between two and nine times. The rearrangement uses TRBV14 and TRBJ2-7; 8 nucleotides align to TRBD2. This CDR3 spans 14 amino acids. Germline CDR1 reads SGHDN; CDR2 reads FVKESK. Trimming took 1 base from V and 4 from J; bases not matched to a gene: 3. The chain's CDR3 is CASSQGGGRYEQYF. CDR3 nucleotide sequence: TGTGCCAGCAGCCAAGGTGGCGGGAGGTACGAGCAGTACTTC.

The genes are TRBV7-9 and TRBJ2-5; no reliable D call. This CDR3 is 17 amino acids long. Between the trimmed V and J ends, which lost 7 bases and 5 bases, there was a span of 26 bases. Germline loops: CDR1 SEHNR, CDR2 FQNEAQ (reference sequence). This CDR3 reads CASNPPSEWGFGETQYF. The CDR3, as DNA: TGTGCCAGCAACCCACCGTCTGAGTGGGGATTTGGGGAGACCCAGTACTTC.

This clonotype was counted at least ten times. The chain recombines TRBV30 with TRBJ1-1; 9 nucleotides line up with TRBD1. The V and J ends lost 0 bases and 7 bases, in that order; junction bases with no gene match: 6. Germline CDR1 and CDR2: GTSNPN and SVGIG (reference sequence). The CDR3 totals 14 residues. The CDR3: CAWSVITGGDEAFF. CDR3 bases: TGTGCCTGGAGTGTAATAACAGGGGGCGATGAAGCTTTCTTT. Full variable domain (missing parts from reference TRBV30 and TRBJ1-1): SQTIHQWPATLVQPVGSPLSLECTVEGTSNPNLYWYRQAAGRGLQLLFYSVGIGQISSEVPQNLSASRPQDRQFILSSKKLLLSDSGFYLCAWSVITGGDEAFFGQGTRLTVV.

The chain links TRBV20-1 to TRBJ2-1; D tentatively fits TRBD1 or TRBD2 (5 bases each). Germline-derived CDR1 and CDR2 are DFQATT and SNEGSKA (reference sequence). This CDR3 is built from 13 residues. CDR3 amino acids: CRVPGTTYNEQFF. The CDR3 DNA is TGCAGAGTTCCCGGGACGACCTACAATGAGCAGTTCTTC.

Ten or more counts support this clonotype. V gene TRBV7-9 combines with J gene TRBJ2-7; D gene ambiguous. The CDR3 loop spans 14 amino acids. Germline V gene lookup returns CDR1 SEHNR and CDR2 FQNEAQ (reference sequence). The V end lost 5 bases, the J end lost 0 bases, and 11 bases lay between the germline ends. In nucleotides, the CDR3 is TGTGCCAGCAGCCAAAGCGTTAGCTCCTACGAGCAGTACTTC. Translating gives CASSQSVSSYEQYF.

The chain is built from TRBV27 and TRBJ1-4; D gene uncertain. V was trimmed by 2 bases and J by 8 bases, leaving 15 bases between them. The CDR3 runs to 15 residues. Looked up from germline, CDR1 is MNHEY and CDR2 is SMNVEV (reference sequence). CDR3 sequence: CASSLVLGHREKLFF. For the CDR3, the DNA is TGTGCCAGCAGTTTAGTGCTGGGTCATAGGGAAAAACTGTTTTTT.

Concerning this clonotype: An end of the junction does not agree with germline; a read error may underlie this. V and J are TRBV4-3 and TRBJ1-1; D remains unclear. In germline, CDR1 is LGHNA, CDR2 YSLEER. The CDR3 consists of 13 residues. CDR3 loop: CVSSQGGMAEAFF. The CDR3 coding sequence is TGCGTCAGCAGCCAAGGTGGCATGGCTGAAGCTTTCTTT.

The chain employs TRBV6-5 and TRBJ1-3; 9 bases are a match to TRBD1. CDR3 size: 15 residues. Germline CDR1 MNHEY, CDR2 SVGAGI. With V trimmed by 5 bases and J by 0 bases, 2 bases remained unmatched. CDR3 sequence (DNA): TGTGCCAGCAGTACGACAGGGGGCTCTGGAAACACCATATATTTT. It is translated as CASSTTGGSGNTIYF.

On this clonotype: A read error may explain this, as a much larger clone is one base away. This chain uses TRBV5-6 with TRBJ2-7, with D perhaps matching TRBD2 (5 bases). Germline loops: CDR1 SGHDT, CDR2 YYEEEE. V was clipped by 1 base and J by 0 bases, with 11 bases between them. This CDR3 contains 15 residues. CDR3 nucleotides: TGTGCCAGCAGCTTGTCGGGGTGGGGCTCCTACGAGCAGTACTTC. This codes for CASSLSGWGSYEQYF.

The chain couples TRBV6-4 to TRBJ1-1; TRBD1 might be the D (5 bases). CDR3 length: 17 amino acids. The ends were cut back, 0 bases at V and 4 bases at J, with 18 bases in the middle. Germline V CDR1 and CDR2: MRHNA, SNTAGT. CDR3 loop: CASSDSIPPLGGTEAFF. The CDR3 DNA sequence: TGTGCCAGCAGTGACTCGATCCCCCCCCTGGGGGGCACTGAAGCTTTCTTT.

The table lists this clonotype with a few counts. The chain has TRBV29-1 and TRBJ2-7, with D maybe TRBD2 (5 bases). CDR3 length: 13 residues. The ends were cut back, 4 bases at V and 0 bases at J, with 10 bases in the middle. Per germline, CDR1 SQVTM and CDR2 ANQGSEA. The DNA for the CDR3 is TGCAGCGTTGTTGACGGGAACTCCTACGAGCAGTACTTC. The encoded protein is CSVVDGNSYEQYF.

CDR3 in amino acids: CASRGTDTDTQYF. The CDR3 coding sequence is TGTGCCAGTCGGGGCACAGACACAGATACGCAGTATTTT. The chain employs TRBV19 and TRBJ2-3, with D perhaps being TRBD1 or TRBD2 (5 bases each). Germline values: CDR1 LNHDA, CDR2 SQIVND (reference sequence). The V end was cut by 8 bases, the J end by 2 bases, with 11 bases between. The CDR3 contains 13 residues. The full variable domain, rest sourced from reference TRBV19 and TRBJ2-3, is DGGITQSPKYLFRKEGQNVTLSCEQNLNHDAMYWYRQDPGQGLRLIYYSQIVNDFQKGDIAEGYSVSREKKESFPLTVTSAQKNPTAFYLCASRGTDTDTQYFGPGTRLTVL.

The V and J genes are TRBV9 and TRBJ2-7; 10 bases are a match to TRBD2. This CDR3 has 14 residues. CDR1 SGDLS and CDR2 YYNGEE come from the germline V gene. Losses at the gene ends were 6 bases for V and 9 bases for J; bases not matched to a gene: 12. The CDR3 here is CASTLAGVGDAQYF. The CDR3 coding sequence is TGTGCCAGCACCCTAGCGGGAGTTGGCGACGCGCAGTACTTC.

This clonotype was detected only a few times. The chain's CDR3 is CASSAIGQDTEAFF. The CDR3 nucleotides are TGTGCCAGCAGCGCCATTGGACAGGACACTGAAGCTTTCTTT. The chain recombines TRBV5-4 with TRBJ1-1; 7 nucleotides agree with TRBD1. V was pared by 4 bases and J by 3 bases, with 6 bases of the junction left unmatched. CDR1 is SGHNT, CDR2 YYREEE, per germline (reference sequence). The CDR3 runs to 14 residues.

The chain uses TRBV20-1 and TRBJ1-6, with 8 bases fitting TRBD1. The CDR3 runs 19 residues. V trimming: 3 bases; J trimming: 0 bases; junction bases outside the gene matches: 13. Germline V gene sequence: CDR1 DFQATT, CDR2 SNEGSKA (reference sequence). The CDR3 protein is CSASTGTGIRSSYNSPLHF. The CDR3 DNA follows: TGCAGTGCTAGCACCGGGACAGGTATTCGGAGCTCCTATAATTCACCCCTCCACTTT.

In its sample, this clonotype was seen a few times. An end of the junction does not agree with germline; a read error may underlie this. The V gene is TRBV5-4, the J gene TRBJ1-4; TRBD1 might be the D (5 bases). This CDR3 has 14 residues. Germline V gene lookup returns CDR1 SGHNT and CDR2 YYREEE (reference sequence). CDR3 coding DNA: TGTGCCAGCAGCTTGGACAGCGGGGGTGAAAAACTGCTTTTT. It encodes CASSLDSGGEKLLF.

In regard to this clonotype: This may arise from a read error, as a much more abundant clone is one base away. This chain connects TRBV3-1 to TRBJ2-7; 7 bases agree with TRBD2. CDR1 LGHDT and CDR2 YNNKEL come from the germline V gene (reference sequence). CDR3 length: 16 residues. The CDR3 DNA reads TGTGCCAGCAGCCATGGGGCTCCGGCGGGAGACTACGAGAAGTACTTC. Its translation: CASSHGAPAGDYEKYF.

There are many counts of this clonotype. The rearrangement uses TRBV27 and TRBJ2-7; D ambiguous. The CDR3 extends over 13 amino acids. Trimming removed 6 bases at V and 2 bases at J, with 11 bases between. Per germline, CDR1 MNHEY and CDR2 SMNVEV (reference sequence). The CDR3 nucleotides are TGTGCCAGCAGCCAAACTCCGACCTACGAGCAGTACTTC. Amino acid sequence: CASSQTPTYEQYF.

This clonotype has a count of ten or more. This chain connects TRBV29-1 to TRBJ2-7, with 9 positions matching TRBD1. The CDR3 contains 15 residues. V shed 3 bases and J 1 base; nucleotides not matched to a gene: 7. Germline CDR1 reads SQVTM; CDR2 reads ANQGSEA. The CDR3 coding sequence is TGCAGCGTTGACCCTTCCGGGACAGGGTCCTACGAGCAGTACTTC. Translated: CSVDPSGTGSYEQYF.